Listed below are T cell receptor beta chains from one sample, sequenced in a study of early T cells in non-severe SARS-CoV-2 infection. TCRdb recomputed calls from the 5' RACE reads with MiXCR, one row per CDR3 protein. The sample holds tens of thousands of distinct CDR3 sequences; roughly 13% are singletons and the top ten take 8% to 10%. Sequencing was done on a sample of whole blood. Source of these receptors: an adult who was a healthcare worker with PCR-confirmed SARS-CoV-2 infection or an uninfected control (not recorded which). The conserved cysteine and the conserved F or W are not part of the CDR3 here.

TRBV6-1	TRBJ1-2	ASEGTAPGLGWYGYT
TRBV3-1	TRBJ2-1	ASSQYNNEQF
TRBV5-6	TRBJ2-5	ASSVGLTQY
TRBV27	TRBJ2-7	ASSSRGVSYEQY
TRBV20-1	TRBJ2-1	SAPRRTEQF
TRBV27	TRBJ2-4	ASSFISGLAKNIQY
TRBV12-3/TRBV12-4	TRBJ1-1	ASSLKGGTEAF
TRBV6-5	TRBJ2-7	ASSYSPPQGGSYEQY
TRBV28	TRBJ2-7	ASSLVYEQY
TRBV20-1	TRBJ2-3	SAQGGDYTDTQY
TRBV10-3	TRBJ1-2	AISVDRGRVSANYGYT
TRBV29-1	TRBJ1-2	SVLLGVNYGYT
TRBV6-6	TRBJ2-3	ASRELSTDTQY
TRBV29-1	TRBJ2-3	SVEVGPGTDTQY
TRBV20-1	TRBJ2-2	SATGLVGGELF
TRBV7-9	TRBJ1-5	ASSSAARGQPQH
TRBV5-6	TRBJ2-5	ASSTGGQGKETQY
TRBV29-1	TRBJ2-3	SVAGATDTQY
TRBV5-4	TRBJ2-3	ASRTKLNADTQY
TRBV20-1	TRBJ2-3	SAESYKRESSSTDTQY
TRBV29-1	TRBJ1-2	SVREGGYT
TRBV29-1	TRBJ1-1	SVDLVF
TRBV30	TRBJ1-2	AWKNDGGDYGYT
TRBV12-3/TRBV12-4	TRBJ2-1	ASIKWGIYNEQF
TRBV4-2	TRBJ2-1	ASSEITAGTHEQF
TRBV7-2	TRBJ2-3	ASSLRLDTQY
TRBV5-1	TRBJ2-3	ASSYRDSTDTQY
TRBV20-1	TRBJ2-1	SARDEISGSGYNEQF
TRBV6-6	TRBJ2-5	ASRQSGSRLETQY
TRBV6-5	TRBJ2-1	ASRLGSFATTWEF
TRBV20-1	TRBJ2-1	SAQMLASYNEQF
TRBV24-1	TRBJ2-3	ATSDLRQGAGDTQY
TRBV29-1	TRBJ2-1	SVERALLDPYNEQF
TRBV28	TRBJ2-7	ASRTSRGEQY
TRBV5-4	TRBJ2-1	ASSPRQGVGNEQF
TRBV7-2	TRBJ2-7	ASSSAGRSYEQY
TRBV6-2/TRBV6-3	TRBJ1-2	ASSLRHLGRRGYT
TRBV6-2/TRBV6-3	TRBJ2-1	ASSSGTSGGRI
TRBV11-2	TRBJ2-3	ASSQRESTQY
TRBV9	TRBJ2-7	ASSVAVSSYEQY
TRBV27	TRBJ2-7	ASRTLSGIYEQY
TRBV29-1	TRBJ2-7	SVEGRLLEQY
TRBV14	TRBJ2-1	ASSQERVSEQF
TRBV20-1	TRBJ2-7	SARAGASSYEQY
TRBV29-1	TRBJ1-1	SVEIGQGRTEAF